Below, 22 T cell receptor beta chains from the same sample are listed, as sequenced in a study of blood T cell repertoires in COVID-19 (dated by TCRdb to 2020 to 2021). The library relied on the immunoSEQ multiplex PCR assay. In its TCRdb copy, this immuneACCESS table keeps in-frame sequences only and misses some clones. Where compared with another copy, unresolved V genes explain less than half of these, and the others have no known cause. The sample contains fewer than 200,000 clones, about 85% of them found a single time. The biggest ten clones account for roughly 1.1% of the sample. The material sequenced was peripheral blood. These receptors all stem from a man in his 60s who had recovered from COVID-19.

As DNA, the CDR3 is TGTGCCAGCAGCCCGAAGAACGGACCGAGGGATCAGCCCCAGCATTTT. As protein: CASSPKNGPRDQPQHF. The chain links TRBV3-1 (or the pseudogene TRBV3-2) to TRBJ1-5; unclear D gene. The V and J ends lost 4 bases and 5 bases respectively, with 18 bases between them. Germline V gene sequence: CDR1 LGHDT, CDR2 YNNKEL (reference sequence). The CDR3 is 16 amino acids.

The chain joins TRBV3-1 (or the pseudogene TRBV3-2) to TRBJ1-3, with a possible D match to TRBD1 (6 bases). CDR3 length: 15 residues. Trimming took off 2 bases at V and 1 base at J, with 9 bases between the two ends. Germline V lookup: CDR1 LGHDT, CDR2 YNNKEL (reference sequence). CDR3 sequence: CASSQTRGSGNTIYF. DNA for the CDR3: TGTGCCAGCAGCCAAACGAGGGGGTCTGGAAACACCATATATTTT.

This chain uses TRBV11-3 with TRBJ2-3; unclear D gene. Germline V CDR1 and CDR2: SGHNT, YENEEA. CDR3 length: 16 residues. Trimming pared 4 bases from V and 2 bases from J, leaving 16 bases between. The CDR3: CASSSPPLTYTDTQYF. The CDR3 nucleotides are TGTGCCAGCAGCTCCCCCCCACTAACCTACACAGATACGCAGTATTTT.

The chain recombines TRBV11-2 with TRBJ1-2; 9 nucleotides line up with TRBD1. CDR3 length: 14 amino acids. After removal of 4 bases from V and 7 bases from J, the junction contained 7 bases not matched to a gene. The germline V gene encodes CDR1 SGHAT and CDR2 FQNNGV. As DNA, the CDR3 is TGTGCCAGCAGCTCACGACAGGGGGTGGGTGGCTACACCTTC. Translating it yields CASSSRQGVGGYTF.

The chain recombines TRBV9 with TRBJ2-2, with 10 bases matching TRBD1. V was clipped by 3 bases and J by 6 bases; unmatched bases: 11. In germline, CDR1 is SGDLS, CDR2 YYNGEE. This CDR3 spans 17 amino acids. The CDR3 coding sequence is TGTGCCAGCAGCGCGGGGACAGGGGTTTTTGGCGCCGGGGAGCTGTTTTTT. Its translation is CASSAGTGVFGAGELFF.

The gene calls are TRBV7-2 and TRBJ1-5; unclear D gene. The CDR3 is 15 residues long. V was clipped by 1 base and J by 7 bases, with 14 bases between them. The germline CDR1 and CDR2 sequences are SGHTA and FQGNSA. CDR3 loop: CASSLVGGDGQPQHF. The CDR3 DNA is TGTGCCAGCAGCTTAGTGGGCGGGGATGGACAGCCCCAGCATTTT.

The V and J genes are TRBV2 and TRBJ2-2; D is uncertain. Trimming took off 6 bases at V and 1 base at J, with 6 bases between the two ends. The CDR3 sequence is 13 residues long. Germline assignment: CDR1 SNHLY and CDR2 FYNNEI. This CDR3 reads CASRELNTGELFF. Written as DNA, the CDR3 is TGTGCCAGCAGGGAACTGAACACCGGGGAGCTGTTTTTT.

In the case of this clone: This may be a read error, as it is one base from a much larger clone. This rearrangement joins TRBV19 to TRBJ1-1; D is unresolved. Germline values: CDR1 LNHDA, CDR2 SQIVND (reference sequence). Trimming took off 1 base at V and 0 bases at J, with 3 bases between the two ends. The CDR3 covers 13 residues. The CDR3 region is CASSIVMNTEAFF. CDR3 coding DNA: TGTGCCAGTAGTATAGTCATGAACACTGAAGCTTTCTTT.

This clone was seen a few times. This chain links TRBV27 with TRBJ2-1, with D maybe TRBD2 (6 bases). Germline V lookup: CDR1 MNHEY, CDR2 SMNVEV (reference sequence). The CDR3 is made up of 18 amino acids. V shed 4 bases and J shed 0 bases, with 19 bases lying between them. CDR3 nucleotide sequence: TGTGCCAGCAGTTCCCACTACTCGCGGGGAAGCTCCTACAATGAGCAGTTCTTC. This gives the protein CASSSHYSRGSSYNEQFF.

The chain is built from TRBV2 and TRBJ2-7; maybe TRBD2 (5 bases). The CDR3 length is 10 residues. V was pared by 10 bases and J by 7 bases, with 11 bases between. Germline loops: CDR1 SNHLY, CDR2 FYNNEI. The CDR3 bases are TGTGCCATCGGTACGGGGGAGCAGTACTTC. It encodes CAIGTGEQYF.

The chain recombines TRBV29-1 with TRBJ2-7, with 12 bases matching TRBD2. The CDR3 consists of 13 residues. V lost 5 bases, J lost 3 bases, and 2 bases stayed unmatched. CDR1 SQVTM and CDR2 ANQGSEA come from the germline V gene. CDR3 in amino acids: CSVWTSGVYEQYF. In DNA, the CDR3 is TGCAGCGTTTGGACTAGCGGGGTCTACGAGCAGTACTTC.

The chain joins TRBV11-2 to TRBJ1-4; 8 positions match TRBD1. The CDR3 runs to 15 residues. Germline CDR1 reads SGHAT; CDR2 reads FQNNGV. Trimming took 2 bases from V and 8 from J; bases not matched to a gene: 7. In DNA, the CDR3 is TGTGCCAGCAGCTTATCTCAGGGGGCGGGGGAAAAACTGTTTTTT. Its protein is CASSLSQGAGEKLFF.

The V gene is TRBV6-5, the J gene TRBJ2-3; 9 bases map to TRBD2. Germline V gene data show CDR1 as MNHEY and CDR2 as SVGAGI. CDR3 size: 14 residues. Trimming cost V 6 bases and J 5 bases; bases outside gene matches: 6. This CDR3 reads CASSPTRGGDTQYF. DNA for the CDR3: TGTGCCAGCAGCCCGACGCGGGGGGGAGATACGCAGTATTTT.

This chain uses TRBV18 with TRBJ1-4; 8 bases are shared with TRBD1. V shed 4 bases and J 7 bases; nucleotides not matched to a gene: 11. CDR3 size: 16 residues. Germline loops: CDR1 KGHSH, CDR2 LQKENI. CDR3 DNA sequence: TGTGCCAGCTCACGCCAGGGGGCCTTATTCGCTGAAAAACTGTTTTTT. Translation: CASSRQGALFAEKLFF.

The rearrangement links TRBV5-1 to TRBJ1-1, with 7 bases identical to TRBD1. V trimming: 4 bases; J trimming: 4 bases; junction bases outside the gene matches: 7. The CDR3 is made up of 14 amino acids. Germline CDR1 and CDR2: SGHRS and YFSETQ. The CDR3 nucleotides read TGCGCCAGCAGCAAACTCCAGGGGGGCACTGAAGCTTTCTTT. Amino acids: CASSKLQGGTEAFF.

V is TRBV5-1 and J is TRBJ1-2, with D unresolved. The CDR3 totals 14 residues. The V end lost 0 bases, the J end lost 6 bases, and 12 bases lay between the germline ends. CDR1 is SGHRS, CDR2 YFSETQ, per germline. DNA of the CDR3: TGCGCCAGCAGCTTGGTCCGGGGAGGAAATGGCTACACCTTC. Encoded protein: CASSLVRGGNGYTF.

The chain has TRBV10-1 and TRBJ1-5; D perhaps matches TRBD1 (5 bases). The V end lost 6 bases, the J end lost 3 bases, and 12 bases lay between the germline ends. The CDR3 has 14 amino acids. Germline-derived CDR1 and CDR2 are WNHNN and SYGVQD (reference sequence). For the CDR3, the DNA is TGCGCCAGCAGAGATGGACATTTCAATCAGCCCCAGCATTTT. Its translation: CASRDGHFNQPQHF.

The chain couples TRBV6-2 or TRBV6-3 to TRBJ1-2, with a weak D call TRBD1 (5 bases). The CDR3 contains 14 residues. Germline V CDR1 and CDR2: MNHEY, SVGEGT. V shed 4 bases and J shed 5 bases, with 14 bases lying between them. CDR3 coding DNA: TGTGCCAGCAGTTCTTCAGGGAGGCGATATGGCTACACCTTC. Its protein product is CASSSSGRRYGYTF.

This chain links TRBV25-1 with TRBJ2-7; D is possibly TRBD2 (6 bases). The CDR3 covers 13 residues. V shed 4 bases and J shed 7 bases, with 14 bases lying between them. CDR1 is MGHDK and CDR2 is SYGVNS in the germline V gene. The CDR3 loop is CASSVPGGGEQYF. The CDR3 DNA reads TGTGCCAGCAGTGTCCCCGGGGGTGGAGAGCAGTACTTC.

The chain combines TRBV9 with TRBJ1-3; D not certain. The germline V and J ends were trimmed by 8 bases and 4 bases, with 22 bases remaining between them. The CDR3 is 16 residues long. Germline V CDR1 and CDR2: SGDLS, YYNGEE. The CDR3 spells CASTNGAPMPGNTIYF. For the CDR3, the DNA is TGTGCCAGTACGAATGGAGCTCCCATGCCAGGAAACACCATATATTTT. The complete variable domain, with remaining parts taken from reference TRBV9 and TRBJ1-3, reads DSGVTQTPKHLITATGQRVTLRCSPRSGDLSVYWYQQSLDQGLQFLIQYYNGEERAKGNILERFSAQQFPDLHSELNLSSLELGDSALYFCASTNGAPMPGNTIYFGEGSWLTVV.

The chain has TRBV27 and TRBJ2-3; maybe TRBD2 (6 bases). Germline loops: CDR1 MNHEY, CDR2 SMNVEV (reference sequence). V gave up 4 bases and J gave up 0 bases, with 14 bases separating them. This CDR3 is 16 amino acids long. Written as DNA, the CDR3 is TGTGCCAGCAGTTACGATAGCGGATATAGCACAGATACGCAGTATTTT. This encodes CASSYDSGYSTDTQYF.

CDR3 amino acids: CASSRLAGGVGEQFF. For the CDR3, the DNA is TGTGCCAGCAGTCGACTAGCGGGGGGTGTGGGTGAGCAGTTCTTC. The rearrangement links TRBV6-4 to TRBJ2-1, with 13 bases that match TRBD2. With V trimmed by 5 bases and J by 9 bases, 7 bases remained unmatched. CDR3 length: 15 residues. CDR1 MRHNA and CDR2 SNTAGT come from the germline V gene.